The TCR beta chain described here comes from a study of blood T cell repertoires in COVID-19 (dated by TCRdb to the early 2020s). Regarding the study in general: Samples covering the acute and convalescent phases of COVID-19 were provided by collaborators in the United States, Italy and Spain. The prospective study material was composed of cDNA or gDNA derived from T cells, B-cell-depleted T cells, or PBMCs. The dataset comprised deeply sampled blood TCRbeta repertoires from subjects exposed to, actively infected with, or recovered from COVID-19. The repertoires were released in a freely available public database meant as a resource for research on the immune response to SARS-CoV-2. Samples were obtained from the ongoing ImmuneRACE study (first 160 participants) and from 1,000 to 1,500 subjects provided by 6 global collaborators. A de-identified subject ID, COVID-19 status, age in years and sex were almost always included in the sample metadata. Where available, HLA class I and class II types were obtained from metadata supplied by the sample provider rather than from assay-based typing. General findings and caveats noted by the study authors: The quantity of clinical and demographic metadata differed by source and by participant and was supplied without curation.

Comment on this clone: The specificity of this receptor is unknown. Base qualities are not at hand, and no much larger clone is one base apart.

Whole blood was collected in K2EDTA tubes by collaborating institutions according to the institutions' own protocols. For TCRbeta analysis, collaborator samples were shipped as frozen whole blood, as isolated PBMCs, or as DNA extracted from either sample type. The junction shows trimming of 0 bases on V and 3 bases on J, plus 9 bases between the germline ends. From a lookup of the germline V gene, CDR1 and CDR2 are LGHNA and YSLEER. The CDR3, cysteine through phenylalanine, is 14 amino acids long. Only the CDR3 DNA is retained, 42 bases long and in frame from the first base. The immunoSEQ Assay, a bias-controlled multiplex PCR, was used to amplify TCRbeta CDR3 regions from genomic DNA. In the source study's methods: The number of nucleated cells in each sample was estimated from the amplification of reference gene primers within the assay. To quantify the absolute abundance of each unique TCRbeta CDR3 rearrangement, sequence reads were collapsed and filtered. Productive Simpson clonality was computed per sample as the square root of Simpson's diversity index over productive rearrangements. Not all clones reach the TCRdb copy of this immuneACCESS table, which keeps in-frame sequences only. Checked studies attribute under half of the gap to unresolved V genes and leave the rest unexplained. Clonal size and the V and J genes are those of that table, whereas D and trimming came from the DNA. The sample table shows about 45,000 clones, and around 81% are seen once. Of the sample, 5.4% falls within the top ten clones.

The sequence came from a man aged 45-60 years with active COVID-19. The rearranged segments are TRBV4-3 and TRBJ2-7, with the D gene too uncertain to name. Material for sequencing was peripheral blood. The nucleotide sequence is TGCGCCAGCAGCCAAGACCCACACCACTACGAGCAGTACTTC. This is translated as CASSQDPHHYEQYF.